This T cell receptor (beta chain) was sequenced for a study of blood T cell repertoires in COVID-19. Study background: Samples representing acute and convalescent COVID-19 were sourced from the United States, Italy and Spain. Nucleic acid was either cDNA or gDNA, and it came from T cells, B-cell-depleted T cells, or PBMCs.

From germline, CDR1 is MDHEN and CDR2 SYDVKM. Trimming cost V 3 bases and J 7 bases, with 4 bases left between them. The CDR3 consists of 11 residues. In the original analysis: Amplification from reference gene primers served as the basis for estimated nucleated cell counts. Only in-frame clones appear in the TCRdb table, and some are missing; sequencing was by immunoSEQ multiplex PCR. The DNA was the basis for D and trimming; V, J and clone size are from that table. The sample has under 130,000 clones; 69% are singletons. This rearrangement joins TRBV28 to TRBJ2-1; D gene unclear. Sample: peripheral blood. The TCR sequence derives from an elderly man with acute or convalescent COVID-19. CDR3 sequence reads: CASSFVNEQFF. The CDR3 coding sequence is TGTGCCAGCAGTTTTGTAAATGAGCAGTTCTTC.